A single sample is the source of the 26 T cell receptor beta chains below, sequenced in a study of identical twins. TCRdb reprocessed the 5' RACE reads with MiXCR, giving one entry per CDR3 protein. The sample holds 450,000 to 650,000 distinct CDR3 sequences; more than 9% are singletons and the top ten take approximately 3%. This sample was also put to use in a study of yellow fever vaccine responses in identical twins.

Material for sequencing was PBMCs. Every receptor here comes from a woman younger than 30 in good health.

In this sample, this clonotype turned up many times. The chain uses TRBV24-1 and TRBJ2-2; 8 bases fit TRBD2. The CDR3 totals 14 residues. The V gene's germline CDR1 is KGHDR and CDR2 SFDVKD. The V segment lost 5 bases and the J segment 6 bases; nucleotides outside the gene matches: 4. The CDR3 protein is CATSAAGGAGELFF. The CDR3 DNA sequence: TGTGCCACCAGTGCCGCGGGAGGTGCCGGGGAGCTGTTTTTT.

The chain uses TRBV6-5 and TRBJ1-2; a possible D gene is TRBD1 (6 bases). The CDR3 spans 17 residues. CDR1 is MNHEY and CDR2 is SVGAGI in the germline V gene. Trimming pared 1 base from V and 6 bases from J, leaving 21 bases between. Written as DNA, the CDR3 is TGTGCCAGCAGTTACTGGGGGGGCAATGAGGAGGGCGATGGCTACACCTTC. Translating gives CASSYWGGNEEGDGYTF.

This clonotype was seen ten or more times. This chain joins TRBV4-3 and TRBJ2-7, with D possibly being TRBD2 (6 bases). The germline gives CDR1 LGHNA, CDR2 YSLEER. V was cut by 1 base and J by 3 bases, with 13 bases left in between. The CDR3 totals 15 residues. CDR3 protein: CASSQARAGIYEQYF. CDR3 coding DNA: TGCGCCAGCAGCCAAGCTCGGGCGGGGATCTACGAGCAGTACTTC.

The chain uses TRBV29-1 and TRBJ2-3; D is unclear. This CDR3 spans 14 amino acids. Per the germline V gene, CDR1 is SQVTM and CDR2 is ANQGSEA. The ends were cut back, 2 bases at V and 0 bases at J, with 9 bases in the middle. As DNA, the CDR3 is TGCAGCGTTGAACCCTGGCATAGCACAGATACGCAGTATTTT. This encodes CSVEPWHSTDTQYF.

This clonotype was counted many times. The chain employs TRBV4-2 and TRBJ2-3, with 8 positions matching TRBD1. The CDR3 runs 16 residues. Looked up from germline, CDR1 is LGHNA and CDR2 is YNFKEQ. V trimming: 0 bases; J trimming: 3 bases; junction bases outside the gene matches: 5. The CDR3 bases are TGTGCCAGCAGCCAAGAAGAGACAGGGGTAACAGATACGCAGTATTTT. Amino acid sequence: CASSQEETGVTDTQYF.

This clonotype was seen more than once but under ten times. The chain has TRBV7-3 and TRBJ2-5; possibly TRBD2 for D (6 bases). V lost 1 base and J lost 5, with 20 bases in between. CDR1 SGHTA and CDR2 FQGTGA come from the germline V gene. CDR3 size: 17 residues. The CDR3 reads CASSLNPGGGSGETQYF. The DNA of the CDR3 is TGTGCCAGCAGCTTAAACCCCGGGGGAGGAAGCGGGGAGACCCAGTACTTC.

The chain recombines TRBV7-9 with TRBJ1-2; D is ambiguous. The CDR3 totals 13 residues. Trimming stripped 3 bases from V and 7 bases from J, with 12 bases between. Germline lookup yields CDR1 SEHNR and CDR2 FQNEAQ (reference sequence). The CDR3 protein is CASSFEGSAGYTF. The CDR3 nucleotides are TGTGCCAGCAGCTTTGAAGGGTCCGCTGGCTACACCTTC. Complete variable domain (other parts from reference TRBV7-9 and TRBJ1-2): DTGVSQNPRHKITKRGQNVTFRCDPISEHNRLYWYRQTLGQGPEFLTYFQNEAQLEKSRLLSDRFSAERPKGSFSTLEIQRTEQGDSAMYLCASSFEGSAGYTFGSGTRLTVV.

This clonotype was observed at least ten times. The J gene is TRBJ2-7, the V gene TRBV15, with D possibly TRBD2 on 6 matching bases. Germline CDR1 is LNHNV and CDR2 is YYDKDF (reference sequence). V was trimmed by 3 bases and J by 8 bases, leaving 14 bases between them. This CDR3 is 13 amino acids long. CDR3 loop: CATSRAGINKQYF. The CDR3 DNA reads as TGTGCCACCAGCAGGGCGGGAATAAATAAGCAGTACTTC.

This chain connects TRBV5-1 to TRBJ1-1; 9 bases are shared with TRBD1. This CDR3 has 17 residues. Looked up from germline, CDR1 is SGHRS and CDR2 is YFSETQ. V lost 3 bases, J lost 0 bases, and 9 bases stayed unmatched. The CDR3 loop reads CASSYGQGNLVNTEAFF. The CDR3 DNA reads TGCGCCAGCAGCTACGGACAGGGGAACTTGGTGAACACTGAAGCTTTCTTT.

This clonotype has more than one count but fewer than ten. This sequence joins TRBV2 and TRBJ2-5; 15 bases match TRBD2. Germline CDR1 SNHLY, CDR2 FYNNEI. The V segment lost 4 bases and the J segment 13 bases; nucleotides outside the gene matches: 4. The CDR3 totals 13 residues. The CDR3 is CASSGTSGGAPYF. In nucleotides, the CDR3 is TGTGCCAGCAGTGGGACTAGCGGGGGGGCTCCGTACTTC.

This clonotype was observed at least ten times. The rearrangement joins TRBV2 to TRBJ1-5, with D possibly TRBD1 on 6 matching bases. V was pared by 6 bases and J by 4 bases, with 16 bases between. CDR3 length: 15 amino acids. Germline CDR1 reads SNHLY; CDR2 reads FYNNEI. CDR3 loop: CASRHRTASNQPQHF. Written as DNA, the CDR3 is TGTGCCAGCAGACATAGGACAGCCTCAAATCAGCCCCAGCATTTT.

This chain uses TRBV20-1 with TRBJ2-1; D gene ambiguous. The CDR3 totals 11 residues. V was pared by 6 bases and J by 7 bases, with 10 bases between. Germline lookup yields CDR1 DFQATT and CDR2 SNEGSKA (reference sequence). The DNA of the CDR3 is TGCAGTGCCCGCCTAGTGAATGAGCAGTTCTTC. Translating gives CSARLVNEQFF.

This clonotype was detected ten times or more. This chain uses TRBV4-1 with TRBJ2-5; the D gene is possibly TRBD2 (6 bases). Trimming shortened V by 1 base and J by 5 bases, and 14 bases separated the two germline ends. Germline CDR1 reads MGHRA; CDR2 reads YSYEKL. CDR3 size: 15 residues. CDR3 in DNA: TGCGCCAGCAGCCAAGGTGAAAGGGGAGGCGAGACCCAGTACTTC. It translates to CASSQGERGGETQYF.

The rearrangement links TRBV7-2 to TRBJ2-1; D possibly corresponds to TRBD1 (6 bases). CDR3 size: 15 residues. Germline loops: CDR1 SGHTA, CDR2 FQGNSA. V was pared by 0 bases and J by 6 bases, with 12 bases between. This chain's CDR3 is CASSLAFQGFNEQFF. CDR3 coding DNA: TGTGCCAGCAGCTTAGCGTTTCAGGGGTTCAATGAGCAGTTCTTC.

The chain combines TRBV5-1 with TRBJ2-3; unclear D gene. Trimming removed 0 bases from V and 2 bases from J, with 7 bases in between. Germline lookup yields CDR1 SGHRS and CDR2 YFSETQ. The CDR3 contains 14 residues. The CDR3 bases are TGCGCCAGCAGCTTGGCGGTAGACACAGATACGCAGTATTTT. Translating it yields CASSLAVDTDTQYF.

This clonotype was detected only a few times. The V and J genes are TRBV12-3 or TRBV12-4 and TRBJ2-5; D might be TRBD2 (6 bases). This CDR3 contains 14 residues. Between the trimmed V and J ends, which lost 8 bases and 3 bases, there was a span of 16 bases. The CDR3 coding sequence is TGTGCCAGCTTGGGGCGGGGAGTGGAAGAGACCCAGTACTTC. Translation: CASLGRGVEETQYF.

This clonotype was picked up many times. The chain links TRBV6-5 to TRBJ2-1, with D perhaps given as TRBD1 or TRBD2 (6 bases each). The V end lost 3 bases, the J end lost 2 bases, and 23 bases lay between the germline ends. The CDR3 spans 19 residues. Germline V gives CDR1 MNHEY, CDR2 SVGAGI. In DNA, the CDR3 is TGTGCCAGCAGTTATAGGGTACCAGAAAGGGGGGAGCCCTACAATGAGCAGTTCTTC. Protein: CASSYRVPERGEPYNEQFF.

The chain links TRBV4-3 to TRBJ2-1; D is unclear. Germline V lookup: CDR1 LGHNA, CDR2 YSLEER. Trimming pared 0 bases from V and 0 bases from J, leaving 15 bases between. There are 18 residues in the CDR3. The DNA of the CDR3 is TGCGCCAGCAGCCAAGAGTCCGGCTACCCGAGCTCCTACAATGAGCAGTTCTTC. Residues: CASSQESGYPSSYNEQFF.

This clonotype was seen only a few times. The chain uses TRBV4-3 and TRBJ2-3; TRBD2 matches at 8 bases. The CDR3 has 17 residues. The germline V gene has CDR1 LGHNA and CDR2 YSLEER. V was clipped by 3 bases and J by 5 bases; unmatched bases: 13. The CDR3 nucleotides are TGCGCCAGCAGCCACCGGAGTTCGGCGGGGGGAGGAGATACGCAGTATTTT. Its translation: CASSHRSSAGGGDTQYF.

This clonotype was picked up a small number of times. The rearrangement joins TRBV20-1 to TRBJ2-4; D not certain. Germline assignment: CDR1 DFQATT and CDR2 SNEGSKA (reference sequence). CDR3 length: 10 residues. Trimming took 6 bases from V and 5 from J, leaving 5 bases between them. In DNA, the CDR3 is TGCAGTGCCTCGGAAAACATTCAGTACTTC. Translated, it gives CSASENIQYF.

The count of this clonotype is one. V usage is TRBV5-1 and J usage is TRBJ2-2; tentatively, D is TRBD1 (5 bases). V was shortened by 2 bases and J by 6 bases, with 14 bases between the two germline ends. The CDR3 runs to 15 residues. Germline-derived CDR1 and CDR2 are SGHRS and YFSETQ. The CDR3 nucleotides are TGCGCCAGCAGCTTACCGACTCAGGGTGCCGGGGAGCTGTTTTTT. It encodes CASSLPTQGAGELFF.

The sample holds many counts of this clonotype. In nucleotides, the CDR3 is TGCAGTGCTAGAAGGCAGTCGAACACCTTC. Its translation is CSARRQSNTF. The chain is built from TRBV20-1 and TRBJ1-2; D unresolved. CDR1 and CDR2 from the germline V gene are DFQATT and SNEGSKA (reference sequence). The length of the CDR3 is 10 residues. Between the trimmed V and J ends, which lost 2 bases and 12 bases, there was a span of 10 bases.

This clonotype showed up many times. The rearrangement joins TRBV4-3 to TRBJ2-1, with a weak D call TRBD1 (6 bases). The CDR3 covers 15 residues. Germline lookup yields CDR1 LGHNA and CDR2 YSLEER. V was pared by 0 bases and J by 8 bases, with 14 bases between. The CDR3 is CASSQELGGYDEQFF. In DNA, the CDR3 is TGCGCCAGCAGCCAAGAACTAGGGGGATACGATGAGCAGTTCTTC.

The rearrangement links TRBV30 to TRBJ2-7, with 12 positions matching TRBD2. Per the germline V gene, CDR1 is GTSNPN and CDR2 is SVGIG (reference sequence). The CDR3 is made up of 15 amino acids. V lost 3 bases, J lost 3 bases, and 6 bases stayed unmatched. The CDR3 coding sequence is TGTGCCTGGAGACAGACTAGCGGGAGAGACTACGAGCAGTACTTC. Protein sequence: CAWRQTSGRDYEQYF.

This rearrangement joins TRBV27 to TRBJ2-1; D not certain. This CDR3 is 15 amino acids long. Germline CDR1 is MNHEY and CDR2 is SMNVEV (reference sequence). Trimming removed 5 bases at V and 3 bases at J, with 14 bases between. Written as DNA, the CDR3 is TGTGCCAGCAGTCTCCTGGACGGAGACTACAATGAGCAGTTCTTC. Translation: CASSLLDGDYNEQFF.

This clonotype was seen only a few times. J is TRBJ2-5 and V is TRBV7-9; 7 nucleotides line up with TRBD2. CDR3 size: 16 residues. Germline lookup yields CDR1 SEHNR and CDR2 FQNEAQ (reference sequence). The V segment lost 7 bases and the J segment 1 base; nucleotides outside the gene matches: 12. The CDR3 is CASNSRPTSAQETQYF. CDR3 nucleotide sequence: TGTGCCAGCAACTCACGCCCCACTAGCGCCCAAGAGACCCAGTACTTC.